This T cell receptor (beta chain) was identified in a study of T-cell memory formation after mild COVID-19. The study, taken as a whole, reports: Largely, contracting CD4+ clones fell within CM and EM, and contracting CD8+ clones within EMRA.

TCRdb fed the 5' RACE reads into MiXCR, producing one record per CDR3 protein. The sample records about 470,000 distinct CDR3 sequences, roughly 25% being singletons. Germline CDR1 and CDR2: SNHLY and FYNNEI. The CDR3 is 15 residues long. Notes on this clonotype: Antigen unknown. Sequence at one end of the junction differs from germline and may be a read error.

Input material: PBMCs or a T cell subset sorted from them (not recorded which). This sequence joins TRBV2 and TRBJ2-1; D remains ambiguous. The source is an adult woman who had mild COVID-19 (a few samples of this study predate the infection). Cell type and time point are not known. The CDR3: CASSEDPVKANEQLF. Here the CDR3 DNA reads TGTGCCAGCAGTGAGGACCCCGTGAAGGCCAATGAGCAGTTATTC.